In its sample, the clone carrying this T cell receptor beta chain was seen a few times. The antigen is undetermined. This record comes from a study of beta chain features in type 1 diabetes. Study-level points and caveats: Among type 1 diabetes patients, VDJ junctions had fewer insertions and more deletions. Type 1 diabetes patients had TCRB CDR3s that were shorter (moderately but significantly so) in all four CD4+ subsets. The naive, central memory and Treg TCRB repertoires of patients appeared to be more similar to one another than those of healthy donors.

V lost 5 bases and J lost 7; bases outside the gene matches: 9. The germline CDR1 and CDR2 sequences are SGHAT and FQNNGV. The CDR3 has 15 residues. Since all of the isolated RNA was reverse transcribed, expressed TCRB transcripts were what got sequenced. Repertoires were generated with immunoSEQ multiplex PCR, while TCRdb's copy carries only in-frame clones and drops some. The sample shows roughly 350,000 clones, 9.6% of them seen only once. Every sorted population was more than 95% pure. This rearrangement joins TRBV11-2 to TRBJ2-1, with 9 bases that match TRBD2. The clonotype originates from a man aged 25-40 years with type 1 diabetes. Sample: central memory CD4+ T cells from blood. The CDR3 spells CASSLSGRTQNEQFF. The CDR3 nucleotides are TGTGCCAGCAGCCTTAGCGGGAGAACCCAGAATGAGCAGTTCTTC.